Following are 17 T cell receptor beta chains from one sample sequenced in a study of OX40 agonist ivuxolimab in advanced cancers. The protocol was immunoSEQ multiplex PCR, while the TCRdb copy is restricted to in-frame clones and leaves out a portion. The sample contains approximately 70,000 clones, over 80% of which appear only once. The sample in question was CD4+ or CD8+ T cells sorted from blood, obtained in a trial of the OX40 agonist ivuxolimab. Receptors originate from an adult with an advanced solid tumor such as melanoma, head and neck, liver or kidney cancer.

The chain is built from TRBV28 and TRBJ2-7; D remains ambiguous. CDR3 length: 13 amino acids. Germline CDR1 and CDR2: MDHEN and SYDVKM. V was clipped by 5 bases and J by 3 bases, with 11 bases between them. The CDR3 sequence is CASSQHRNYEQYF. The DNA of the CDR3 is TGTGCCAGCAGTCAACACAGAAACTACGAGCAGTACTTC.

This chain uses TRBV4-3 with TRBJ1-1; D unclear. The germline V and J ends were trimmed by 1 base and 0 bases, with 12 bases remaining between them. CDR1 and CDR2 from the germline V gene are LGHNA and YSLEER. The length of the CDR3 is 16 residues. CDR3 in amino acids: CASSQVGLGLNTEAFF. The CDR3 region has the DNA TGCGCCAGCAGCCAAGTTGGGTTGGGCCTGAACACTGAAGCTTTCTTT.

The chain combines TRBV7-9 with TRBJ2-1, with TRBD1 as a possible D gene (6 bases). V lost 3 bases and J 5 bases, leaving 11 bases between the germline ends. There are 14 residues in the CDR3. Germline values: CDR1 SEHNR, CDR2 FQNEAQ (reference sequence). This CDR3 is CASSFYQGNNEQFF. The CDR3 nucleotides read TGTGCCAGCAGCTTTTATCAGGGGAACAATGAGCAGTTCTTC.

The CDR3 sequence: CASSFTTPANYGYTF. The CDR3 nucleotides are TGTGCCAGCAGCTTTACGACCCCCGCTAACTATGGCTACACCTTC. The genes are TRBV13 and TRBJ1-2; no firm D call. This CDR3 spans 15 amino acids. Germline CDR1 and CDR2: PRHDT and FYEKMQ (reference sequence). Trimming cost V 3 bases and J 0 bases, with 11 bases left between them.

The gene calls are TRBV19 and TRBJ2-7, with TRBD1 matching 11 bases. From germline, CDR1 is LNHDA and CDR2 SQIVND (reference sequence). V shed 6 bases and J 3 bases; nucleotides not matched to a gene: 4. CDR3 length: 14 residues. CDR3 in DNA: TGTGCCAGTAGCTCCGGGACAGGGGGCTACGAGCAGTACTTC. Protein sequence: CASSSGTGGYEQYF.

This clone was picked up a small number of times. V gene TRBV7-9 combines with J gene TRBJ1-3, with a possible D match to TRBD1 (5 bases). Germline assignment: CDR1 SEHNR and CDR2 FQNEAQ (reference sequence). The CDR3 totals 16 residues. Trimming took 7 bases from V and 0 from J, leaving 16 bases between them. The CDR3 is CASNLGVPLSGNTIYF. CDR3 nucleotide sequence: TGTGCCAGCAATCTAGGGGTGCCACTCTCTGGAAACACCATATATTTT.

This clone was counted once. The J gene is TRBJ1-4, the V gene TRBV2; the D is unclear. Trimming took 5 bases from V and 2 from J, leaving 15 bases between them. CDR1 and CDR2 from the germline V gene are SNHLY and FYNNEI. The CDR3 contains 16 residues. CDR3 in amino acids: CASSPDPRPTNEKLFF. CDR3 nucleotides: TGTGCCAGCAGTCCTGACCCCCGGCCGACTAATGAAAAACTGTTTTTT. Together with reference TRBV2 and TRBJ1-4, the CDR3 gives the full variable domain: EPEVTQTPSHQVTQMGQEVILRCVPISNHLYFYWYRQILGQKVEFLVSFYNNEISEKSEIFDDQFSVERPDGSNFTLKIRSTKLEDSAMYFCASSPDPRPTNEKLFFGSGTQLSVL.

The J gene is TRBJ2-1, the V gene TRBV11-2, with unresolved D. The germline V and J ends were trimmed by 5 bases and 8 bases, with 7 bases remaining between them. This CDR3 has 11 residues. Germline V CDR1 and CDR2: SGHAT, FQNNGV. CDR3 bases: TGTGCCAGCAGCCGAGGCCATGAGCAGTTCTTC. Its translation: CASSRGHEQFF.

This clone has more than one count but fewer than ten. CDR3 in amino acids: CASSSPRTPRDEQFF. CDR3 nucleotides: TGTGCCAGCAGTTCTCCGAGGACCCCCCGGGATGAGCAGTTCTTC. The chain links TRBV28 to TRBJ2-1, with no clear D. Between the trimmed V and J ends, which lost 4 bases and 8 bases, there was a span of 18 bases. Germline CDR1 MDHEN, CDR2 SYDVKM. This CDR3 region has 15 residues.

The chain uses TRBV7-3 and TRBJ2-3, with D hard to call. V dropped 3 bases and J dropped 5 bases, with 9 bases sitting between them. The CDR3 has 13 amino acids. Per the germline V gene, CDR1 is SGHTA and CDR2 is FQGTGA. The CDR3 DNA follows: TGTGCCAGCAGCTTGCCCGACCTAGATACGCAGTATTTT. This translates into CASSLPDLDTQYF.

The rearrangement joins TRBV28 to TRBJ1-6, with TRBD1 as a possible D gene (5 bases). Germline CDR1 is MDHEN and CDR2 is SYDVKM. V was trimmed by 5 bases and J by 7 bases, leaving 15 bases between them. This CDR3 contains 15 residues. The CDR3 DNA reads TGTGCCAGCAGTCCCACTGGGGGAAGGAATTCACCCCTCCACTTT. Protein product: CASSPTGGRNSPLHF.

This clone showed up just once. This chain joins TRBV7-6 and TRBJ2-3; 9 bases align to TRBD1. CDR3 size: 15 residues. V shed 4 bases, J shed 6 bases, and the junction held 8 bases outside the gene matches. The V gene's germline CDR1 is SGHVS and CDR2 FNYEAQ. This chain's CDR3 is CASSSRQGVMDTQYF. As DNA, the CDR3 is TGTGCCAGCAGCTCACGACAGGGGGTGATGGATACGCAGTATTTT.

The genes are TRBV11-2 and TRBJ2-7; D is undetermined. Germline V lookup: CDR1 SGHAT, CDR2 FQNNGV. CDR3 length: 14 residues. V lost 5 bases and J 2 bases, leaving 13 bases between the germline ends. The CDR3 coding sequence is TGTGCCAGCAGCGCTCACCGGGTCACCTACGAGCAGTACTTC. This codes for CASSAHRVTYEQYF.

This sequence joins TRBV9 and TRBJ2-2, with 9 positions matching TRBD2. J lost 1 base, V lost 2 bases, and 3 bases had no gene match. CDR1 is SGDLS, CDR2 YYNGEE, per germline. The CDR3 spans 16 residues. The CDR3 bases are TGTGCCAGCAGCGTGGAGACTAGCGGGAACACCGGGGAGCTGTTTTTT. Translating it yields CASSVETSGNTGELFF.

This clone was observed a single time. J is TRBJ1-1 and V is TRBV4-3; 7 bases fit TRBD1. With 3 bases clipped from V and 1 base from J, the junction kept 8 bases outside the gene matches. Germline assignment: CDR1 LGHNA and CDR2 YSLEER. This CDR3 is built from 16 residues. CDR3 coding DNA: TGCGCCAGCAGCCAGCATTCAGACAGGGAGAACACTGAAGCTTTCTTT. Translation: CASSQHSDRENTEAFF.

The chain couples TRBV27 to TRBJ2-7; perhaps TRBD1 as D (6 bases). This CDR3 is 16 amino acids long. V was pared by 5 bases and J by 1 base, with 18 bases between. In germline, CDR1 is MNHEY, CDR2 SMNVEV (reference sequence). Written as DNA, the CDR3 is TGTGCCAGCAGTACAAGCCCCGGGACATTATCCTACGAGCAGTACTTC. Protein sequence: CASSTSPGTLSYEQYF.

The rearrangement uses TRBV2 and TRBJ2-1, with D unclear. In germline, CDR1 is SNHLY, CDR2 FYNNEI. The ends were cut back, 7 bases at V and 0 bases at J, with 10 bases in the middle. CDR3 length equals 14 residues. The CDR3 protein is CASTVGSSYNEQFF. In nucleotides, the CDR3 is TGTGCCAGCACCGTAGGAAGCTCCTACAATGAGCAGTTCTTC.